Below are 16 T cell receptor beta chains sequenced from a single sample in a study of cytomegalovirus exposure and HLA in healthy donors. A multiplex PCR was run with 60 Vbeta primers and 13 Jbeta primers. Only in-frame clones appear in the TCRdb table, and some are missing; sequencing was by immunoSEQ multiplex PCR. This table holds fewer than 100,000 clones, around three quarters found once. The source material was PBMCs. All receptors come from a male donor in good health and CMV-seronegative.

V is TRBV7-2 and J is TRBJ1-1, with D perhaps matching TRBD1 (6 bases). V was shortened by 7 bases and J by 1 base, with 10 bases between the two germline ends. There are 13 residues in the CDR3. CDR1 is SGHTA and CDR2 is FQGNSA in the germline V gene. The DNA for the CDR3 is TGTGCCAGCACTCAGGGGCCGAACACTGAAGCTTTCTTT. It yields the protein CASTQGPNTEAFF.

The chain employs TRBV7-8 and TRBJ1-2; D is possibly TRBD1 (6 bases). V lost 0 bases to trimming and J lost 7 bases, with 9 bases between them. This CDR3 has 13 amino acids. Germline V gene data show CDR1 as SGHVS and CDR2 as FQNEAQ. CDR3 DNA sequence: TGTGCCAGCAGCTTAGCCAGGGGTTTTGGCTACACCTTC. It yields the protein CASSLARGFGYTF.

In regard to this clone: The junction does not match germline at one end; this may be a read error. J is TRBJ1-1 and V is TRBV27, with D possibly TRBD1 on 6 matching bases. The V gene's germline CDR1 is MNHEY and CDR2 SMNVEV (reference sequence). This CDR3 contains 15 residues. DNA of the CDR3: TGTGCCAGCAGTTTATTACAGGGAGGGAACGCTGAAGCTTTCTTT. It translates to CASSLLQGGNAEAFF.

The chain has TRBV5-1 and TRBJ1-6; 9 nucleotides align to TRBD1. J was trimmed by 9 bases and V by 4 bases; bases with no gene match: 8. Looked up from germline, CDR1 is SGHRS and CDR2 is YFSETQ. CDR3 length: 15 residues. This CDR3 is CASSVAGQGSSPLHF. The CDR3 DNA follows: TGCGCCAGCAGCGTCGCGGGACAGGGTAGTTCACCCCTCCACTTT.

The chain links TRBV4-2 to TRBJ1-4, with 7 bases that match TRBD1. This CDR3 has 15 amino acids. Trimming took 4 bases from V and 7 from J; bases not matched to a gene: 9. Germline V gives CDR1 LGHNA, CDR2 YNFKEQ. The CDR3 nucleotides are TGTGCCAGCAGCCCAAATCAGGGGGTGGGTGAAAAACTGTTTTTT. It specifies CASSPNQGVGEKLFF.

This clone has only one observation. This chain joins TRBV5-1 and TRBJ1-2; D is possibly TRBD1 (6 bases). This CDR3 has 12 amino acids. V lost 4 bases and J lost 4, with 8 bases in between. Germline V gene lookup returns CDR1 SGHRS and CDR2 YFSETQ. The CDR3 DNA follows: TGCGCCAGCAGCCAGGACAGCTATGGCTACACCTTC. This gives the protein CASSQDSYGYTF.

This chain uses TRBV30 with TRBJ1-3, with a possible D match to TRBD1 (5 bases). Trimming shortened V by 0 bases and J by 0 bases, and 6 bases separated the two germline ends. The CDR3 extends over 14 amino acids. CDR1 GTSNPN and CDR2 SVGIG come from the germline V gene (reference sequence). As DNA, the CDR3 is TGTGCCTGGAGTGTAGGGGTCTCTGGAAACACCATATATTTT. It is translated as CAWSVGVSGNTIYF. The whole variable domain, remainder taken from reference TRBV30 and TRBJ1-3, is SQTIHQWPATLVQPVGSPLSLECTVEGTSNPNLYWYRQAAGRGLQLLFYSVGIGQISSEVPQNLSASRPQDRQFILSSKKLLLSDSGFYLCAWSVGVSGNTIYFGEGSWLTVV.

The V and J genes are TRBV6-6 and TRBJ2-5; 12 nucleotides agree with TRBD2. The J call may be mistaken, given a closer DNA end match to TRBJ2-7. The CDR3 has 16 residues. Looked up from germline, CDR1 is MNHNY and CDR2 is SVGAGI (reference sequence). CDR3 loop: CASSYSTSGRAYEQYF. The CDR3 DNA is TGTGCCAGCAGTTATTCGACTAGCGGGAGAGCCTACGAGCAGTACTTC.

The genes are TRBV4-2 and TRBJ2-3, with a possible D match to TRBD2 (6 bases). CDR3 length equals 15 residues. From germline, CDR1 is LGHNA and CDR2 YNFKEQ. Between the trimmed V and J ends, which lost 4 bases and 4 bases, there was a span of 15 bases. The CDR3 DNA reads TGTGCCAGCAGCCTTTCGGACTCGGGGGCAGATACGCAGTATTTT. Its protein product is CASSLSDSGADTQYF.

The chain uses TRBV5-1 and TRBJ2-1, with 7 nucleotides matching TRBD2. The CDR3 spans 16 residues. After removal of 0 bases from V and 5 bases from J, the junction contained 8 bases not matched to a gene. Germline values: CDR1 SGHRS, CDR2 YFSETQ. DNA for the CDR3: TGCGCCAGCAGCTTGGCCGGCGGGGGAAGGAACAATGAGCAGTTCTTC. It codes for CASSLAGGGRNNEQFF.

V usage is TRBV6-1 and J usage is TRBJ1-1; D ambiguous. Germline assignment: CDR1 MNHNS and CDR2 SASEGT. This CDR3 has 12 residues. V dropped 8 bases and J dropped 5 bases, with 12 bases sitting between them. The CDR3 loop is CASLVLKTEAFF. As DNA, the CDR3 is TGTGCCAGCCTTGTCCTAAAGACTGAAGCTTTCTTT.

The chain combines TRBV5-4 with TRBJ2-7; 8 bases fit TRBD1. The V segment lost 2 bases and the J segment 1 base; nucleotides outside the gene matches: 2. Looked up from germline, CDR1 is SGHNT and CDR2 is YYREEE (reference sequence). The CDR3 totals 14 residues. The CDR3 is CASSFRGRSYEQYF. The CDR3 DNA reads as TGTGCCAGCAGCTTCAGGGGGCGATCCTACGAGCAGTACTTC. Filled out from reference TRBV5-4 and TRBJ2-7, the complete variable domain reads ETGVTQSPTHLIKTRGQQVTLRCSSQSGHNTVSWYQQALGQGPQFIFQYYREEENGRGNFPPRFSGLQFPNYSSELNVNALELDDSALYLCASSFRGRSYEQYFGPGTRLTVT.

This chain joins TRBV10-3 and TRBJ1-2, with D perhaps TRBD1 (6 bases). Germline V gene sequence: CDR1 ENHRY, CDR2 SYGVKD. With 0 bases removed from V and 4 bases from J, the gap between germline ends came to 15 bases. CDR3 length: 16 amino acids. Written as DNA, the CDR3 is TGTGCCATCAGTGAGTCGGGGGCGGACAGCGCCTATGGCTACACCTTC. Translating it yields CAISESGADSAYGYTF.

This sequence joins TRBV5-6 and TRBJ1-1; maybe TRBD1 (6 bases). Deletions cut 4 bases from V and 5 bases from J, with 21 bases between. The CDR3 has 16 residues. Germline V gene data show CDR1 as SGHDT and CDR2 as YYEEEE. CDR3 loop: CASSARQQGGRTEAFF. As DNA, the CDR3 is TGTGCCAGCAGCGCTCGCCAACAGGGCGGGAGAACTGAAGCTTTCTTT.

The chain employs TRBV19 and TRBJ2-2; 9 bases are a match to TRBD2. Trimming at V came to 5 bases and at J to 3 bases, leaving 4 bases not matched to a gene. This CDR3 spans 15 amino acids. CDR1 LNHDA and CDR2 SQIVND come from the germline V gene (reference sequence). The CDR3 nucleotides are TGTGCCAGTAGTGAGGGACTAGCTCACACCGGGGAGCTGTTTTTT. Translating gives CASSEGLAHTGELFF. Full variable domain (remainder filled in from reference TRBV19 and TRBJ2-2): DGGITQSPKYLFRKEGQNVTLSCEQNLNHDAMYWYRQDPGQGLRLIYYSQIVNDFQKGDIAEGYSVSREKKESFPLTVTSAQKNPTAFYLCASSEGLAHTGELFFGEGSRLTVL.

This clone was seen a few times. The chain couples TRBV27 to TRBJ2-2; 11 bases are a match to TRBD2. Per germline, CDR1 MNHEY and CDR2 SMNVEV (reference sequence). J was trimmed by 0 bases and V by 1 base; bases with no gene match: 10. This CDR3 region has 20 residues. CDR3 DNA: TGTGCCAGCAGTTTATTTGGGCCTAGCGGGAGGACCGCGAACACCGGGGAGCTGTTTTTT. Protein: CASSLFGPSGRTANTGELFF.